This T cell receptor (beta chain) was identified in a study of CD8 T cells in ankylosing spondylitis. Libraries of TCR beta came from quantitative 5'-RACE with molecular barcodes. TCRdb analysed the 5' RACE reads with MiXCR anew, one entry per CDR3 protein. This table holds 100,000 to 150,000 distinct CDR3 sequences, under 20% found once. The germline gives CDR1 DFQATT, CDR2 SNEGSKA (reference sequence). The CDR3 is 13 amino acids. V lost 1 base and J lost 3, with 10 bases in between. General study points: Certain motif variants had earlier been reported in reactive arthritis synovial fluid and blood. Characteristic, it appeared, of ankylosing spondylitis blood was a TCR beta motif of several highly homologous variants. Researchers reportedly found disease-linked clones significantly enriched in matched ankylosing spondylitis synovial fluid. The disease-linked clones had a CD8+ phenotype and low blood frequencies.

As to this clonotype: Its antigen is unidentified.

V gene TRBV20-1 combines with J gene TRBJ2-7; D remains unclear. The receptor comes from a male donor with ankylosing spondylitis. The sequencing input was blood, either unsorted or a sorted T cell fraction (not recorded which). The CDR3 loop reads CSARGSEDYEQYF. CDR3 coding DNA: TGCAGTGCTAGAGGGTCCGAAGACTACGAGCAGTACTTC.